The T cell receptor (beta chain) described here comes from a study of cytomegalovirus exposure and HLA in healthy donors (TCRdb year 2017). Broadly, across the study: An earlier analysis of 587 of the donors reported under 300 Gb of sequence data and 117 million unique TCR beta sequences obtained from about 180 million T cells. In the later analysis, no new phenotypic data were used to find candidate immune exposures; instead, reliance was placed on TCR beta sequences and their occurrence across donors. Among the roughly 400 genotyped donors, around 81% belonged to the genetic ancestry cluster associated with self-reported Caucasian donors. Approximately 310 gigabases of sequencing data and 70 million to 100 million unique TCR sequences were included in an early release covering about 600 HLA-typed donors. Donor age, sex, ethnicity and CMV serostatus were compiled together with the repertoire data. In an earlier analysis of 587 of the donors, high-throughput TCR beta sequencing was used to judge whether each TCR beta V gene segment behaved as functional or pseudogenic. The study used immunosequencing to profile the T cell repertoires of several hundred subjects and linked those repertoires to cytomegalovirus serostatus. A later genetic analysis took genome-wide SNP genotypes for about 55% of the roughly 670 donors and used that subset as a discovery cohort. To predict cytomegalovirus infection status, the study combined high-throughput TCR immunosequencing, statistical association of individual TCRs with disease status, and machine learning. The study aimed to test whether cataloging public T cell receptors could reveal signatures of past pathogen exposure. Along with the roughly 700-subject first cohort, a separate validation cohort of over a hundred different subjects was used. On average, over 200,000 unique TCR beta nucleotide sequences were sequenced per donor among roughly 430 genotyped donors of the cohort, with roughly 18% of those sequences being non-productive. Both class I and class II loci were covered by HLA typing, at four-digit resolution. A later analysis re-analyzed previously published TCR beta repertoires from 650 to 800 donors and added high-resolution HLA genotyping to study TCR occurrence patterns. Typing coverage differed by locus: A, B, C, DRB1 and DQB1 were typed in about 620-630 donors, DQA1 in about 500, DPA1 in 600 to 610, and DPB1 in 472. Every discovery cohort repertoire had been produced on one sequencing platform. Roughly 5 DR-DQ haplotypes were treated as single units for association and clustering because of strong linkage in the cohort.

This clone has more than one count but fewer than ten. No cognate antigen has been identified for it. No clone much larger than this one lies a single base away; base qualities are absent. Study-level results and caveats: The authors suggested that the approach could potentially be extended to other disease states and immunological phenotypes. Specific HLA alleles were associated with roughly 16,000 TCR beta sequences at a false discovery rate of 0.05 in a later analysis. An earlier analysis of around 500 of the donors showed that most TCR beta V segments appeared in productive rearrangements either about 90% or about 30% of the time, which broadly matched IMGT annotations. Presence/absence analyses assumed roughly uniform sequencing depth across donors, an assumption that may not hold. A few of the identified cytomegalovirus-associated TCR beta chains were confirmed in vitro to be specific for cytomegalovirus antigens. In a later analysis, HLA-associated TCR beta chains showed more clonal expansion and lower generation probabilities than non-associated chains that were equally common. A further reported finding was that TCR beta sequences accurately predicted the HLA-A and HLA-B alleles for most subjects in the first cohort. The earlier analysis of nearly 600 of the donors excluded 15 to 20 rarely observed V segments, including chromosome 9 orphons, because counts were too low. This cohort had only TCR beta chains sequenced, and the lack of alpha or paired-chain data limited which features could be detected. In the study, approximately 160 TCR beta chains were listed as associated with cytomegalovirus. The sequencing pipeline was judged likely to have produced a cluster of highly shared sequence variants as a technical artifact. Correlated functional status among segregating V segments might be attributable to linkage disequilibrium, but an unknown experimental factor could not be ruled out. A later analysis found that TCR association rates varied across HLA loci, with DRB1 alleles showing the most associated TCRs and HLA-C alleles the fewest. In a later genetic analysis, fewer N-insertions in productive TCRs were reported among donors in an Asian-associated ancestry cluster than the roughly 700-donor mean. According to a later analysis, parvovirus B19, influenza, CMV and Epstein-Barr virus appeared linked to several top co-occurrence clusters. Some IMGT-functional V segments, including TRBV6-2 and TRBV6-3, could not be distinguished by the 87-base-pair reads and were therefore excluded. Immune exposure information for the cohort was limited to CMV serostatus. A later analysis found that most CMV-associated TCR beta chains appeared HLA-restricted, with HLA associations seemingly driven largely by CMV exposure. The classifier was reported to diagnose cytomegalovirus status with high specificity and sensitivity in both the original and validation cohorts. Strong co-occurrence of HLA alleles, especially DR and DQ, made assigning TCR associations to individual alleles difficult. HLA typing was unavailable for some donors at each locus, so association tests used only the typed subset. Most TCR sequences were seen in very few donors, while some public TCRs were found in many individuals. An association between a missense DCLRE1C variant and V-gene and J-gene trimming of TCR beta chains was found in a later genetic analysis and replicated in an independent cohort.

From a lookup of the germline V gene, CDR1 and CDR2 are KGHSH and LQKENI. The CDR3 goes from the cysteine to the phenylalanine over 14 residues. Only CDR3 DNA is held: 42 bases, read in frame from base 1. V loses 5 bases of germline sequence and J loses 5 bases, and the interval between the two ends is 13 bases. The cohort was made up of 666 healthy bone marrow donors. All cohort members were sampled while nominally healthy, although unrecorded immune exposures were likely present. The donor tested CMV seropositive, placing the donor among the roughly 300 seropositive members of the cohort. A peripheral blood sample was provided by each donor, and peripheral blood mononuclear cells were used for TCR beta sequencing. The Qiagen DNeasy Blood Extraction Kit was used to extract genomic DNA from the blood cell samples. To prepare the library, the immunoSEQ multiplex PCR assay was applied. For the multiplex PCR, a mixture combining 60 forward primers for TCR Vbeta segments and 13 reverse primers for TCR Jbeta segments was used. Amplification of the CDR3 region of rearranged TCR beta genes was performed with a multiplex PCR assay on genomic DNA. On the Illumina HiSeq System, the amplified TCR beta libraries were sequenced as 87-base-pair reads. As for the original processing: A later analysis tallied around 82 million unique TCR beta chains across the 666 repertoires, and about 12 million of those chains were shared by two or more donors. Raw reads were error-corrected and collapsed into unique sequences by a nearest-neighbor algorithm in which closely related sequences were merged to remove PCR and sequencing errors. To assign V, D and J gene segments, CDR3 sequences were aligned to IMGT reference sequences. Each retained sequence needed at least a six-nucleotide match to both a V gene segment and a J gene segment. Rearrangements were called productive when the CDR3 lacked stop codons and stayed in frame with V and J; all others were non-productive. Following IMGT convention, CDR3 was defined as the stretch from the second conserved V-encoded cysteine to the conserved J-encoded phenylalanine. Sequences without an unambiguous match to a single V gene segment were excluded from the earlier analysis of several hundred of the donors. In an earlier analysis of 587 of the donors, a V segment was called functional when productive rearrangements were above 56.7%, and segregating when the standard deviation between donors exceeded 5%. A statistical classification framework was built for diagnosing cytomegalovirus status from the catalog of TCR beta chain sequences. In a later analysis, TCR nucleotide sequences were compared against IMGT/GENE-DB human TR gene sequences so that V and J genes could be assigned. In a later analysis, CDR3 sequences and most-parsimonious VDJ recombination scenarios were assigned using the TCRdist pipeline. A later analysis defined each TCR beta chain by its CDR3 amino acid sequence plus V-gene family, and excluded reads lacking a unique V-gene family. In a later analysis, 450 to 600 highly shared, low-generation-probability nucleotide sequences were removed to address suspected cross-contamination and a sequencing artifact. In a later analysis, a clonal expansion index for each public chain was calculated from normalized within-repertoire ranks of inferred template counts. Generation probabilities in a later analysis came from a VDJ recombination model fitted to out-of-frame rearrangements, and those results were checked against IGoR. In a later analysis, TCR-TCR, TCR-HLA and TCR-CMV co-occurrence was scored with hypergeometric tests, and a repertoire-size bias correction was applied to TCR pairs. False discovery rates were estimated in a later analysis by permuting HLA or CMV assignments 20 times. In a later analysis, co-occurring TCRs were grouped with DBSCAN, and TCRdist sequence similarity was added when clustering was performed within HLA-allele-positive subsets. Co-occurrence clustering excluded repertoires with fewer than 30,000 or more than 120,000 public chains, plus five with anomalous nucleotide sharing. Not all clones reach the TCRdb copy of this immuneACCESS table, which keeps in-frame sequences only. Checked studies attribute under half of the gap to unresolved V genes and leave the rest unexplained. D and trimming were read from the DNA, whereas the V and J calls and clone size are those reported in that table. The sample has 120,000 to 150,000 clones on record, about 80% of them singletons. The top ten hold approximately 1.2% of the sample.

Material: PBMCs. This receptor was taken from a male donor in good health and CMV-seropositive. The receptor chain draws on TRBV18 and TRBJ2-1, with the D gene not clear enough to name. The CDR3 reads as follows: CASSSSRSDNEQFF. The DNA reads TGTGCCAGCTCATCCAGCCGGAGCGACAATGAGCAGTTCTTC.